Sequencing of this T cell receptor beta chain was carried out in a study of blood T cells in healthy people across ages. Study-wide points: Diversity of TCR beta per million T cells declined in a roughly linear way with age.

V lost 4 bases, J lost 0 bases, and 7 bases stayed unmatched. From germline, CDR1 is SGHVS and CDR2 FQNEAQ. There are 18 residues in the CDR3. Using a J-beta primer mix together with a sample-barcoded 5' primer, a second PCR was run for about 6 to 11 cycles. The template-switch adaptor, which had 12 random nucleotides, put a tag on each cDNA molecule. TCRdb called the 5' RACE reads again in MiXCR, with one record for every CDR3 protein. The table shows about 570,000 distinct CDR3 sequences, with approximately 30% occurring only once. At least 7 million PBMCs were isolated per sample. As to this clonotype: The antigen remains undetermined.

Sequencing was carried out using blood. This TCR was recovered from a woman in her 70s in good health. The gene calls are TRBV7-8 and TRBJ1-5; 12 nucleotides agree with TRBD1. This CDR3 reads CASSSWDRGHYSNQPQHF. In DNA form, the CDR3 reads TGTGCCAGCAGCTCCTGGGACAGGGGGCATTATAGCAATCAGCCCCAGCATTTT.